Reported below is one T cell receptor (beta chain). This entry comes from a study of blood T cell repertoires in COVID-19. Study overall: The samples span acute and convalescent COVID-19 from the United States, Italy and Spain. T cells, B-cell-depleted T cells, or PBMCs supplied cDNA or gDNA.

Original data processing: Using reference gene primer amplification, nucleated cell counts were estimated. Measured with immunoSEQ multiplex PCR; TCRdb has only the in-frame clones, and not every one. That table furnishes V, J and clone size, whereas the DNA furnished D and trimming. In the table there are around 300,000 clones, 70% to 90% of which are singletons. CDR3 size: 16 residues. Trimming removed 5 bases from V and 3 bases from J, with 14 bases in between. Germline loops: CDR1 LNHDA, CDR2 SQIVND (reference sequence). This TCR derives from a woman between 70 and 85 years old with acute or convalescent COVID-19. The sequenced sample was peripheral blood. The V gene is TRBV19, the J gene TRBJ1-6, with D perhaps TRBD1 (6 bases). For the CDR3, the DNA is TGTGCCAGTAGTCTGGACAGCGTGAACTATAATTCACCCCTCCACTTT. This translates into CASSLDSVNYNSPLHF.